This T cell receptor (beta chain) was captured in a study of low-dose radiotherapy and immunotherapy resistance in tumors. About the research overall: For Cohort 1, fractions of 0.5 Gy were given every 2 weeks, reaching 6.5 Gy overall. The regimen for patients comprised intravenous nivolumab 240 mg every two weeks plus intravenous ipilimumab 1 mg/kg every six weeks.

V dropped 6 bases and J dropped 10 bases, with 13 bases sitting between them. Germline assignment: CDR1 ENHRY and CDR2 SYGVKD. There are 12 residues in the CDR3. TRAV- and TRBV-specific primers, spanning alpha and beta chains, primed first-strand cDNA. The PCR that amplified TCRs ran for approximately 18 cycles, relying on a constant-region primer and a V-primer adapter. TCRdb used MiXCR to reprocess the reads, holding one entry per CDR3 protein. Of 85,000 to 95,000 distinct CDR3 sequences in the sample, 9.4% are singletons; the top ten hold about 1%. As concerns this clonotype: It differs at one base from a far larger clone, so likely a read error.

Time point here: before trial treatment. The treatment that donors received included nivolumab, ipilimumab, aspirin, low-dose cyclophosphamide and low-dose radiotherapy. Each patient who was eligible had an advanced solid tumor with no tumor-infiltrating lymphocytes. The starting material was PBMCs, obtained before treatment. The TCR comes from a male donor with prostate cancer. This chain joins TRBV10-3 and TRBJ2-1; no firm D call. The CDR3 nucleotides read TGTGCCATCAGCCCGGGCTCCTACGAGCAGTTCTTC. Residues: CAISPGSYEQFF.